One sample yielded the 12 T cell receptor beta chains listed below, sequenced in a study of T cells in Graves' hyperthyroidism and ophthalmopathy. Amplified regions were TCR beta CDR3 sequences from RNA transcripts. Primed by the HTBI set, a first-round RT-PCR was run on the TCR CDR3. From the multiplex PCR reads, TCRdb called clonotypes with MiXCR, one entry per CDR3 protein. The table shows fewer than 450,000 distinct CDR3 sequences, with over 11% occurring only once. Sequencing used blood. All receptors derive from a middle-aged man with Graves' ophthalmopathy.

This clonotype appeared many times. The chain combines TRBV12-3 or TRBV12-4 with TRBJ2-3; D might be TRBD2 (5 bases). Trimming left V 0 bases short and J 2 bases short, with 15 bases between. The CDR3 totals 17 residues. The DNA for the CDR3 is TGTGCCAGCAGTTTAGCGAGGCCTAGCCAAAACACAGATACGCAGTATTTT. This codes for CASSLARPSQNTDTQYF.

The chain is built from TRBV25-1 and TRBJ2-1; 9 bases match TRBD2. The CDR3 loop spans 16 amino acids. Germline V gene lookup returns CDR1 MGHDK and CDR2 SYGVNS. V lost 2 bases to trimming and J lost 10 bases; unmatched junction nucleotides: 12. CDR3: CASSEIRASGVYEQFF. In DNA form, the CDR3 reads TGTGCCAGCAGTGAAATTCGGGCTAGCGGGGTCTACGAGCAGTTCTTC.

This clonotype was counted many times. CDR3 coding DNA: TGTGCCTGGAGTGTCAGGGGGTCCGGCGGCTACACCTTC. Amino acid sequence: CAWSVRGSGGYTF. The rearrangement links TRBV30 to TRBJ1-2; TRBD1 agrees at 7 bases. Unmatched junction bases numbered 6, after V lost 0 bases and J lost 8 bases. From germline, CDR1 is GTSNPN and CDR2 SVGIG (reference sequence). The CDR3 extends over 13 amino acids.

The DNA for the CDR3 is TGCGCCAGCAGCTTAATGAGCCAGGGGATTACCGGGGAGCTGTTTTTT. Amino acids: CASSLMSQGITGELFF. V gene TRBV5-1 combines with J gene TRBJ2-2; a possible D gene is TRBD1 (6 bases). Deletions cut 2 bases from V and 5 bases from J, with 16 bases between. The germline V gene encodes CDR1 SGHRS and CDR2 YFSETQ. The length of the CDR3 is 16 residues.

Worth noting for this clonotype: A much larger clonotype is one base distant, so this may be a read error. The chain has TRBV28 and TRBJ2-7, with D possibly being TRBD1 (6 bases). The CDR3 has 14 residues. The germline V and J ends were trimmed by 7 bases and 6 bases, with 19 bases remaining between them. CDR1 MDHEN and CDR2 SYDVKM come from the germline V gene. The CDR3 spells CASTPGTRISEQYF. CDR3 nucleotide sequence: TGTGCCAGCACCCCCGGGACAAGGATAAGCGAGCAGTACTTC.

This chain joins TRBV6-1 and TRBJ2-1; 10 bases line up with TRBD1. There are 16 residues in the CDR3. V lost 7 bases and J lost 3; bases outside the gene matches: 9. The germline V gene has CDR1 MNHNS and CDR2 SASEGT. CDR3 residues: CASTDFGTGDYNEQFF. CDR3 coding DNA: TGTGCCAGCACCGACTTCGGGACAGGGGACTACAATGAGCAGTTCTTC.

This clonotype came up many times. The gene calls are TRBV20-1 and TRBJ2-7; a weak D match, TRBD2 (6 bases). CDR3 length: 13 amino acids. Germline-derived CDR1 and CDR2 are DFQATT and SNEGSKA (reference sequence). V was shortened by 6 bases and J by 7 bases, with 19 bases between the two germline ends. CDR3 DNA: TGCAGTGCCTCGACGGCCCTGGGGGGTGAGCAGTACTTC. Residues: CSASTALGGEQYF.

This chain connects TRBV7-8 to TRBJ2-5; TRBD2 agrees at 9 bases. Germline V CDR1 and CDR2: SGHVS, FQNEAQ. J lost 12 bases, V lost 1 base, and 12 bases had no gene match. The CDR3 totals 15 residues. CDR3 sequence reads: CASSLEQLLAGVKYF. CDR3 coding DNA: TGTGCCAGCAGCTTAGAGCAGTTATTAGCGGGAGTAAAGTACTTC.

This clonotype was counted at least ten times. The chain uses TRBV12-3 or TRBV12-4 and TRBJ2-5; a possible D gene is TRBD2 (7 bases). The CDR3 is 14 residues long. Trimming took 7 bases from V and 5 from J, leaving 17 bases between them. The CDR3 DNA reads TGTGCCAGCACACTGACGGGGGGCGAGGAGACCCAGTACTTC. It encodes CASTLTGGEETQYF.

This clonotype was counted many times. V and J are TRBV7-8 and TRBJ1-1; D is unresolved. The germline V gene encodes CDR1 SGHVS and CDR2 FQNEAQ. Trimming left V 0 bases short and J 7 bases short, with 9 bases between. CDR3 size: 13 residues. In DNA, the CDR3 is TGTGCCAGCAGCTTAGCATCTAGAAATGAAGCTTTCTTT. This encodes CASSLASRNEAFF. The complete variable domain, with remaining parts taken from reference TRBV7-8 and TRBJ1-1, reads GAGVSQSPRYKVAKRGQDVALRCDPISGHVSLFWYQQALGQGPEFLTYFQNEAQLDKSGLPSDRFFAERPEGSVSTLKIQRTQQEDSAVYLCASSLASRNEAFFGQGTRLTVV.

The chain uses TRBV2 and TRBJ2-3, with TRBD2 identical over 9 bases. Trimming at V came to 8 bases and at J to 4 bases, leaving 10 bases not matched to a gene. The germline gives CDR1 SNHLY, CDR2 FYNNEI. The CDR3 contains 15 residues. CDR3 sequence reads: CASAPSGRIADTQYF. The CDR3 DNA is TGTGCCAGCGCCCCGAGCGGGAGGATCGCAGATACGCAGTATTTT.

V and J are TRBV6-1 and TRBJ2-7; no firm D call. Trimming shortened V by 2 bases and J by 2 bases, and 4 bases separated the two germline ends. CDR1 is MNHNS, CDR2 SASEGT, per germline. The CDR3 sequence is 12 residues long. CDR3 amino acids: CASSEFAYEQYF. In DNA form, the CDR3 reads TGTGCCAGCAGTGAATTCGCCTACGAGCAGTACTTC.